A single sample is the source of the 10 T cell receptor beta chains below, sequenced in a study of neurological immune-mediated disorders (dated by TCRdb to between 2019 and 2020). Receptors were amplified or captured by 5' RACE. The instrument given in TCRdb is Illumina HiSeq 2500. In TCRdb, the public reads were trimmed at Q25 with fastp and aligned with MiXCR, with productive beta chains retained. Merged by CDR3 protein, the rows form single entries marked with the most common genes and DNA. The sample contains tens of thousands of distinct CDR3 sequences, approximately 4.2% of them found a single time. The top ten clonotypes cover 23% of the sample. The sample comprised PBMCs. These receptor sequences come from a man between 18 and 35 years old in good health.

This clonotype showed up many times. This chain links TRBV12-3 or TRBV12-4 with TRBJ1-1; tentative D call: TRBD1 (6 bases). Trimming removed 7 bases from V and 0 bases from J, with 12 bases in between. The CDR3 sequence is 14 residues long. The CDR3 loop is CASILGGLNTEAFF. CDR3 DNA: TGTGCCAGCATATTGGGGGGGCTGAACACTGAAGCTTTCTTT.

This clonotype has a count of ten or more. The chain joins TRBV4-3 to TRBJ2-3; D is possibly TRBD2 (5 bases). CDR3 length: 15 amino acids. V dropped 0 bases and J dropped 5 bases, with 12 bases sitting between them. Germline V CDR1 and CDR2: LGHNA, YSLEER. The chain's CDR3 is CASSQDGIRGDTQYF. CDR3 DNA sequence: TGCGCCAGCAGCCAAGATGGGATACGGGGAGATACGCAGTATTTT.

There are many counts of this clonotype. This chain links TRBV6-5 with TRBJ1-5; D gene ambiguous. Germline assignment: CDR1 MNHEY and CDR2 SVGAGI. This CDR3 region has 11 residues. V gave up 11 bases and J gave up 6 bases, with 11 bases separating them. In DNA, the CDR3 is TGTGCCCCCCTTCAATGTCAGCCCCAGCATTTT. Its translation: CAPLQCQPQHF.

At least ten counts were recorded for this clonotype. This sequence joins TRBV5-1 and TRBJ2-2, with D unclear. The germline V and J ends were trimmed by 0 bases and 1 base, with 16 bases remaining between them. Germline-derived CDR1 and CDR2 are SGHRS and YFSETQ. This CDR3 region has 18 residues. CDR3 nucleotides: TGCGCCAGCAGCTTGGGGGATGGGCTTTTCCAGAACACCGGGGAGCTGTTTTTT. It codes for CASSLGDGLFQNTGELFF.

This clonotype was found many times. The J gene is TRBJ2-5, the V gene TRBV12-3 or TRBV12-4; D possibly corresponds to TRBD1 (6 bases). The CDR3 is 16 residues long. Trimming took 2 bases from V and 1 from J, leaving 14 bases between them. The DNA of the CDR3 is TGTGCCAGCAGTTTAATCAGGGGCCACCGCCAAGAGACCCAGTACTTC. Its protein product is CASSLIRGHRQETQYF.

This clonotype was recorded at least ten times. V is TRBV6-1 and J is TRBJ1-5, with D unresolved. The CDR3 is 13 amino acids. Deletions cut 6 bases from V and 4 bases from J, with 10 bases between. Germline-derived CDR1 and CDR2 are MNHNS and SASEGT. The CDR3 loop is CASRAIRNQPQHF. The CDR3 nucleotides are TGTGCCAGCAGGGCGATAAGGAATCAGCCCCAGCATTTT.

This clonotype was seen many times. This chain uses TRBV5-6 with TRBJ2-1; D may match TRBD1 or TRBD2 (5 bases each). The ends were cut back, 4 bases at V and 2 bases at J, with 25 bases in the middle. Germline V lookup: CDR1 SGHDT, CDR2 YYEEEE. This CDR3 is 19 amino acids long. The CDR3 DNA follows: TGTGCCAGCAGCAGAAAACGGGGCCGCACGATGAGGCCCTACAATGAGCAGTTCTTC. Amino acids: CASSRKRGRTMRPYNEQFF.

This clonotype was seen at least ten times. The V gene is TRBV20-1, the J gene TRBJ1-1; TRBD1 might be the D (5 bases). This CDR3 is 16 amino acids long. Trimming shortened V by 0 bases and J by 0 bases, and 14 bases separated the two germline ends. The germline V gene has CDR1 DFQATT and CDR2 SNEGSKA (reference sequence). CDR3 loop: CSARDPVRGMNTEAFF. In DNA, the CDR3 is TGCAGTGCTAGAGATCCGGTTAGGGGCATGAACACTGAAGCTTTCTTT.

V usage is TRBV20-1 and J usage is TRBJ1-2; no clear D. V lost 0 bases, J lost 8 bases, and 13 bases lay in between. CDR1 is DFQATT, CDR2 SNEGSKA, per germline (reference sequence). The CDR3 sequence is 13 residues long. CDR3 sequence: CSARDPRTGGYTF. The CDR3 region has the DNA TGCAGTGCTAGAGATCCCAGGACTGGCGGCTACACCTTC.

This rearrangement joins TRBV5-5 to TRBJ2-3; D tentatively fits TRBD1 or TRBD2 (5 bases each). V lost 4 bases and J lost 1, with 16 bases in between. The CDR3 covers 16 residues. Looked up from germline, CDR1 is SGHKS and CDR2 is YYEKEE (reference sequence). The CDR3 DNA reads TGTGCCAGCAGCCTGAGGAGCGGCAGGGGCACAGATACGCAGTATTTT. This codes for CASSLRSGRGTDTQYF.